This is a list of T cell receptor beta chains from one sample in a study of blood T cell repertoires in COVID-19. TCRdb keeps only in-frame clones here, not all; method: immunoSEQ multiplex PCR. The sample has about 280,000 clones, around 90% seen once. What was sequenced was PBMCs or T cells enriched from blood (not recorded which). Receptors were obtained from a woman aged 25 to 39 who had recovered from COVID-19. Each CDR3 is given with its conserved first and last residue. A D gene is named only where the DNA matches it firmly. Part of the rows lack a size; the others show once, few, many or a class for expanded clones.

>TRBJ2-1|once|.|TRBV7-9
CASSLVEARQFF
TGTGCCAGCAGCTTAGTCGAAGCTCGGCAGTTCTTC
>TRBJ2-3|.|TRBD1|TRBV18
CASSPPVDRATDTQYF
TGTGCCAGCTCACCGCCTGTAGACAGGGCCACAGATACGCAGTATTTT
>TRBJ1-6|once|.|TRBV9
CASSVGGDVYSPLHF
TGTGCCAGCAGCGTAGGGGGGGATGTGTATTCACCCCTCCACTTT
>TRBJ1-1|.|.|TRBV6-2/TRBV6-3
CASSYVERGTEAFF
TGTGCCAGCAGTTACGTGGAAAGAGGCACTGAAGCTTTCTTT
>TRBJ2-1|.|.|TRBV24-1
CATSDDPLNEQFF
TGTGCCACCAGTGATGATCCACTAAATGAGCAGTTCTTC
>TRBJ2-1|.|.|TRBV2
CASSEGRLYSYNEQFF
TGTGCCAGCAGTGAAGGCAGGCTGTACTCCTACAATGAGCAGTTCTTC
>TRBJ1-2|.|.|TRBV28
CASSLSRARDGYTF
TGTGCCAGCAGTTTATCCCGGGCGCGGGATGGCTACACCTTC
>TRBJ1-1|.|.|TRBV6-5
CASSENRESEAFF
TGTGCCAGCAGCGAGAACAGGGAGTCTGAAGCTTTCTTT
>TRBJ1-2|.|.|TRBV27
CASSLVGAGRGGYTF
TGTGCCAGCAGTTTAGTGGGGGCAGGGAGGGGTGGCTACACCTTC
>TRBJ2-3|.|TRBD2|TRBV7-2
CASSLVGLAGGADTQYF
TGTGCCAGCAGCTTAGTGGGACTAGCGGGGGGGGCAGATACGCAGTATTTT